The 5 T cell receptor beta chains reported below all come from one sample, sequenced in a study of CD8 T cells in ankylosing spondylitis. TCRdb fed the 5' RACE reads into MiXCR, producing one record per CDR3 protein. The table lists hundreds of thousands of distinct CDR3 sequences, about 17% of them singletons. Whole-study results and caveats: Characteristic, it appeared, of ankylosing spondylitis blood was a TCR beta motif of about eight highly homologous variants.

Their recognized antigens are unknown. The specimen sequenced was blood, either unsorted or a sorted T cell fraction (not recorded which). These receptors were obtained from a male donor with ankylosing spondylitis.

This clonotype was found a few times. The chain recombines TRBV10-3 with TRBJ1-6; D is possibly TRBD1 (5 bases). Trimming cost V 10 bases and J 4 bases, with 17 bases left between them. Germline-derived CDR1 and CDR2 are ENHRY and SYGVKD. The CDR3 runs to 15 residues. The CDR3 region is CATLQDSLYNSPLHF. CDR3 DNA: TGTGCCACCCTACAAGACAGCCTTTATAATTCACCCCTCCACTTT.

This clonotype was found a few times. The chain recombines TRBV2 with TRBJ2-3; possibly TRBD1 or TRBD2 for D (5 bases each). Deletions cut 3 bases from V and 11 bases from J, with 18 bases between. CDR3 length: 14 residues. From germline, CDR1 is SNHLY and CDR2 FYNNEI. CDR3 region: CASSESPGGPGQYF. The CDR3, as DNA: TGTGCCAGCAGTGAGTCCCCTGGGGGACCGGGGCAGTATTTT.

The chain carries TRBV15 and TRBJ2-2; D is possibly TRBD2 (6 bases). V lost 5 bases to trimming and J lost 2 bases, with 15 bases between them. Germline CDR1 is LNHNV and CDR2 is YYDKDF (reference sequence). This CDR3 region has 16 residues. In DNA form, the CDR3 reads TGTGCCACCAGCCCCACGGTGGGGGGAAACACCGGGGAGCTGTTTTTT. It codes for CATSPTVGGNTGELFF.

In this sample, this clonotype turned up a few times. This chain connects TRBV25-1 to TRBJ1-2; D ambiguous. V shed 4 bases and J shed 0 bases, with 6 bases lying between them. The germline V gene encodes CDR1 MGHDK and CDR2 SYGVNS. The CDR3 runs 13 residues. The CDR3 sequence: CASSVVSNYGYTF. DNA of the CDR3: TGTGCCAGCAGTGTTGTGTCTAACTATGGCTACACCTTC.

The V call is TRBV11-1, the J call TRBJ2-1, with 9 bases fitting TRBD1. This CDR3 is built from 19 residues. The V segment lost 4 bases and the J segment 3 bases; nucleotides outside the gene matches: 16. Germline values: CDR1 SGHAT, CDR2 FQDESV (reference sequence). DNA for the CDR3: TGTGCCAGCAGCTCCTCCCTCCGGACAGGGGAACCACTCTACAATGAGCAGTTCTTC. Protein sequence: CASSSSLRTGEPLYNEQFF.